This entry features one T cell receptor (beta chain) sequence. The length of the CDR3 is 13 residues. Germline V lookup: CDR1 LNHDA, CDR2 SQIVND (reference sequence). Unmatched junction bases numbered 1, after V lost 6 bases and J lost 2 bases. This entry comes from a study of cytomegalovirus exposure and HLA in healthy donors. Amplification used 60 Vbeta primers and 13 Jbeta primers. Measured with immunoSEQ multiplex PCR; TCRdb has only the in-frame clones, and not every one. The table records 200,000 to 300,000 clones, 82% of them present only once. This sequence joins TRBV19 and TRBJ1-2, with 9 bases lining up with TRBD1. The source is a woman in her thirties or forties in good health and CMV-seropositive. The sequenced sample consisted of PBMCs. CDR3 protein: CASRDRGNYGYTF. CDR3 bases: TGTGCCAGTAGGGACAGGGGAAACTATGGCTACACCTTC.